These 13 T cell receptor beta chains were all obtained from the same sample, sequenced in a study of blood T cell repertoires in COVID-19 (dated by TCRdb to 2018 to 2020). The library was generated by the immunoSEQ multiplex PCR assay. The table comes from immuneACCESS by way of TCRdb, which keeps in-frame sequences with V and J called. Part of the clones is missing from these tables; in studies checked, under half for an unresolved V gene and the rest for unknown reasons. The sample includes under 75,000 clones, with around 85% observed a single time. The ten largest clones add up to around 5.8% of the sample. Material: peripheral blood. The receptors derive from a woman in her 70s with acute or convalescent COVID-19.

V usage is TRBV7-8 and J usage is TRBJ2-2; 10 nucleotides line up with TRBD2. Germline-derived CDR1 and CDR2 are SGHVS and FQNEAQ. The CDR3 has 17 residues. The trim removed 6 bases at V and 4 bases at J, leaving 11 bases unmatched. DNA of the CDR3: TGTGCCAGCAGGAAAGAGCGGGGGGGCCTGGCCACCGGGGAGCTGTTTTTT. Its translation: CASRKERGGLATGELFF.

DNA for the CDR3: TGTGCCAGCAGCGCAGGGGGGAGGGAGACCCAGTACTTC. Translating gives CASSAGGRETQYF. V usage is TRBV9 and J usage is TRBJ2-5; perhaps TRBD1 as D (7 bases). V gave up 3 bases and J gave up 5 bases, with 11 bases separating them. From germline, CDR1 is SGDLS and CDR2 YYNGEE. This CDR3 is built from 13 residues.

This chain joins TRBV5-6 and TRBJ1-2; a weak D match, TRBD1 (5 bases). Trimming cost V 2 bases and J 2 bases, with 16 bases left between them. The germline V gene encodes CDR1 SGHDT and CDR2 YYEEEE. This CDR3 has 16 amino acids. In DNA form, the CDR3 reads TGTGCCAGCAGCTTCCCGGACACGATTCCAAACTATGGCTACACCTTC. Protein product: CASSFPDTIPNYGYTF.

In DNA, the CDR3 is TGTGCCAACCCGTGGGGGGAGTATAATTCACCCCTCCACTTT. Translated: CANPWGEYNSPLHF. This sequence joins TRBV6-5 and TRBJ1-6, with D tentatively TRBD1 (5 bases). V lost 10 bases and J 4 bases, leaving 14 bases between the germline ends. The germline gives CDR1 MNHEY, CDR2 SVGAGI. This CDR3 spans 14 amino acids.

The gene calls are TRBV3-1 (or the pseudogene TRBV3-2) and TRBJ1-1; D not resolved. This CDR3 has 13 residues. Per the germline V gene, CDR1 is LGHDT and CDR2 is YNNKEL (reference sequence). Trimming removed 4 bases at V and 1 base at J, with 7 bases between. In nucleotides, the CDR3 is TGTGCCAGCAGCCCCTCCGGGAACACTGAAGCTTTCTTT. Translating it yields CASSPSGNTEAFF.

The gene calls are TRBV6-2 or TRBV6-3 and TRBJ2-5; tentative D call: TRBD2 (6 bases). This CDR3 spans 16 amino acids. The V gene lost 4 bases and the J gene lost 1 base, with 16 bases spanning the gap. Germline CDR1 is MNHEY and CDR2 is SVGEGT. As DNA, the CDR3 is TGTGCCAGCAGTTCCTTACTAGGGAGGTTCCAAGAGACCCAGTACTTC. The encoded protein is CASSSLLGRFQETQYF.

V gene TRBV15 combines with J gene TRBJ2-3; no firm D call. Trimming took off 0 bases at V and 4 bases at J, with 11 bases between the two ends. The CDR3 covers 15 residues. Germline V gives CDR1 LNHNV, CDR2 YYDKDF (reference sequence). The CDR3 loop is CATSRDQGDADTQYF. CDR3 in DNA: TGTGCCACCAGCAGAGATCAAGGAGACGCAGATACGCAGTATTTT.

The rearrangement uses TRBV19 and TRBJ1-4; perhaps TRBD1 as D (5 bases). This CDR3 has 16 amino acids. The germline V gene encodes CDR1 LNHDA and CDR2 SQIVND (reference sequence). V was cut by 4 bases and J by 7 bases, with 19 bases left in between. In nucleotides, the CDR3 is TGTGCCAGTAGTACCCCTCGGCAGGGTAATATTGAAAAACTGTTTTTT. It specifies CASSTPRQGNIEKLFF.

This sequence joins TRBV5-6 and TRBJ2-5; the match to TRBD1 covers 9 bases. V shed 0 bases and J 5 bases; nucleotides not matched to a gene: 11. The CDR3 has 17 residues. In germline, CDR1 is SGHDT, CDR2 YYEEEE. The CDR3 DNA follows: TGTGCCAGCAGCTTGGCCAGGGGACAGGGTAGGAGGGAGACCCAGTACTTC. This codes for CASSLARGQGRRETQYF.

The rearrangement links TRBV19 to TRBJ1-4; D call uncertain. CDR1 is LNHDA and CDR2 is SQIVND in the germline V gene (reference sequence). The CDR3 totals 13 residues. Trimming took off 7 bases at V and 6 bases at J, with 12 bases between the two ends. The CDR3 loop is CASTGRVDEKLFF. The CDR3 nucleotides are TGTGCCAGTACGGGGAGGGTAGATGAAAAACTGTTTTTT.

This clone appeared a few times. The chain combines TRBV3-1 (or the pseudogene TRBV3-2) with TRBJ1-6; D remains ambiguous. Germline CDR1 LGHDT, CDR2 YNNKEL (reference sequence). The CDR3 extends over 16 amino acids. V lost 3 bases and J 2 bases, leaving 11 bases between the germline ends. The CDR3 sequence is CASSQDHSAYNSPLHF. DNA for the CDR3: TGTGCCAGCAGCCAGGATCATAGCGCCTATAATTCACCCCTCCACTTT.

The gene calls are TRBV14 and TRBJ2-5; perhaps TRBD1 as D (6 bases). CDR1 is SGHDN, CDR2 FVKESK, per germline. V lost 4 bases and J 5 bases, leaving 11 bases between the germline ends. This CDR3 region has 13 residues. CDR3 amino acids: CASSLTGYETQYF. The CDR3 bases are TGTGCCAGCAGCCTTACAGGGTACGAGACCCAGTACTTC.

V and J are TRBV6-2 or TRBV6-3 and TRBJ2-1; TRBD2 is a possible D gene (5 bases). The CDR3 has 15 amino acids. The germline gives CDR1 MNHEY, CDR2 SVGEGT. V was trimmed by 2 bases and J by 4 bases, leaving 12 bases between them. This chain's CDR3 is CASSYEGRDYNEQFF. CDR3 coding DNA: TGTGCCAGCAGTTACGAGGGCCGAGATTACAATGAGCAGTTCTTC.